The rows below give T cell receptor beta chains drawn from one sample of a study of shared clonotypes between healthy human individuals. Here immunoSEQ multiplex PCR was the method, and the copy in TCRdb shows in-frame clones only, minus some. The repertoire holds some 2.3 million clones, with approximately 93% as singletons. Sequenced material: naive CD4+ T cells from PBMCs. Every receptor here comes from a man aged 18 to 29 in good health. Some clones in this sample may be carry-over from other donors' samples. CDR3s include the opening cysteine and the closing phenylalanine or tryptophan. The D gene is left open where the match is weak. Clone size is stated in some rows and not others, as once, few, many or a class when expanded.

D gene	V gene	clone size	CDR3 length	J gene	CDR3 protein	CDR3 DNA
TRBD1	TRBV6-1	NA	15	TRBJ2-2	CASTPQGVGTGELFF	TGTGCCAGCACCCCCCAGGGGGTCGGCACCGGGGAGCTGTTTTTT
TRBD1	TRBV6-6	NA	14	TRBJ1-4	CASSRQGRDEKLFF	TGTGCCAGCAGCCGACAGGGGAGGGATGAAAAACTGTTTTTT
TRBD1	TRBV13	once	17	TRBJ2-3	CASSLGLTGTGADTQYF	TGTGCCAGCAGCTTAGGATTGACCGGGACAGGGGCAGATACGCAGTATTTT
TRBD1	TRBV5-1	NA	14	TRBJ2-7	CASSLRTGAYEQYF	TGCGCCAGCAGCTTGCGGACAGGGGCCTACGAGCAGTACTTC
TRBD1	TRBV6-5	NA	15	TRBJ2-5	CASSYLGTGKETQYF	TGTGCCAGCAGTTACTTAGGGACAGGGAAGGAGACCCAGTACTTC
TRBD1	TRBV14	NA	14	TRBJ2-7	CASSPHRGVFEQYF	TGTGCCAGCAGCCCTCACAGGGGGGTGTTCGAGCAGTACTTC
TRBD2	TRBV27	once	19	TRBJ2-1	CASSPYQFGLAGSYNEQFF	TGTGCCAGCAGTCCATATCAGTTTGGGCTAGCGGGTTCCTACAATGAGCAGTTCTTC
NA	TRBV25-1	NA	15	TRBJ2-5	CASSEYIGGAETQYF	TGTGCCAGCAGTGAATATATTGGGGGGGCAGAGACCCAGTACTTC
NA	TRBV7-3	NA	12	TRBJ1-1	CASSRGNTEAFF	TGTGCCAGCAGCCGCGGAAACACTGAAGCTTTCTTT
NA	TRBV5-1	NA	13	TRBJ1-3	CASREGSGNTIYF	TGCGCCAGCAGGGAAGGCTCTGGAAACACCATATATTTT
NA	TRBV4-2	NA	12	TRBJ1-1	CASSQVRAEAFF	TGTGCCAGCAGCCAGGTAAGAGCTGAAGCTTTCTTT
TRBD1	TRBV11-3	NA	16	TRBJ2-1	CASSLGMGRGLNEQFF	TGTGCCAGCAGCTTAGGGATGGGCAGGGGGCTCAATGAGCAGTTCTTC
NA	TRBV19	NA	16	TRBJ2-6	CATRPRGSSGANVLTF	TGTGCCACCCGTCCTCGCGGCAGCTCTGGGGCCAACGTCCTGACTTTC
NA	TRBV5-1	NA	13	TRBJ2-5	CASSSDRQETQYF	TGCGCCAGCAGCTCGGACAGACAAGAGACCCAGTACTTC
NA	TRBV19	NA	15	TRBJ1-4	CASTMLGSTNEKLFF	TGTGCCAGTACCATGCTGGGCTCAACTAATGAAAAACTGTTTTTT
NA	TRBV6-1	NA	14	TRBJ2-7	CASSPRSPGDEQYF	TGTGCCAGCAGTCCCCGTAGCCCGGGCGACGAGCAGTACTTC
TRBD2	TRBV27	NA	16	TRBJ2-3	CASSTRTSGSIDTQYF	TGTGCCAGCAGTACCCGGACTAGCGGGAGCATAGATACGCAGTATTTT
NA	TRBV15	NA	15	TRBJ1-1	CATSRDGQFSTEAFF	TGTGCCACCAGCAGAGATGGGCAGTTCTCCACTGAAGCTTTCTTT
NA	TRBV11-2	NA	13	TRBJ1-2	CASSLEFGVGYTF	TGTGCCAGCAGCTTAGAATTTGGGGTTGGCTACACCTTC
NA	TRBV6-1	NA	14	TRBJ2-7	CASTRGQGRYEQYF	TGTGCCAGCACCAGAGGGCAGGGGCGTTACGAGCAGTACTTC
NA	TRBV12-5	NA	14	TRBJ1-2	CASGDPGENYGYTF	TGTGCTAGTGGCGACCCAGGGGAAAACTATGGCTACACCTTC
TRBD1	TRBV7-2	NA	13	TRBJ2-1	CASSPQGAFEQFF	TGTGCCAGCAGCCCTCAGGGGGCTTTTGAGCAGTTCTTC
NA	TRBV11-3	once	14	TRBJ2-5	CASSLGAGGETQYF	TGTGCCAGCAGCTTGGGGGCTGGTGGAGAGACCCAGTACTTC
NA	TRBV11-2	NA	14	TRBJ1-1	CASSGTRGSTEAFF	TGTGCCAGCAGCGGGACCCGAGGTTCCACTGAAGCTTTCTTT
NA	TRBV4-3	once	15	TRBJ1-2	CASSQDISGFYGYTF	TGCGCCAGCAGCCAAGATATATCAGGGTTTTATGGCTACACCTTC
NA	TRBV5-1	NA	14	TRBJ2-7	CASSLEPVTYEQYF	TGCGCCAGCAGCTTGGAGCCGGTCACCTACGAGCAGTACTTC
NA	TRBV7-9	NA	15	TRBJ2-1	CASSSPREPDRKQFF	TGTGCCAGCAGCTCCCCTCGAGAACCCGACCGAAAGCAGTTCTTC
NA	TRBV28	once	15	TRBJ1-5	CASILGRQSNQPQHF	TGTGCCAGCATCCTCGGGCGGCAGTCAAATCAGCCCCAGCATTTT
TRBD1	TRBV27	NA	15	TRBJ2-7	CASSRTGTGVYEQYF	TGTGCCAGCTCCCGGACCGGGACAGGGGTCTACGAGCAGTACTTC
NA	TRBV5-5	NA	14	TRBJ1-1	CASSLTGLNTEAFF	TGTGCCAGCAGCTTGACAGGGTTGAACACTGAAGCTTTCTTT
TRBD2	TRBV10-3	NA	14	TRBJ2-7	CAISEFGRDNEQYF	TGTGCCATCAGTGAGTTCGGGAGGGACAACGAGCAGTACTTC
TRBD1	TRBV6-6	NA	14	TRBJ2-5	CASSTTGGAETQYF	TGTGCCAGCAGTACGACAGGGGGCGCGGAGACCCAGTACTTC
TRBD2	TRBV10-3	NA	15	TRBJ2-2	CATSSGPANTGELFF	TGTGCCACCTCTAGCGGACCCGCGAACACCGGGGAGCTGTTTTTT
TRBD1	TRBV18	NA	16	TRBJ1-1	CASSPYETGGNTEAFF	TGTGCCAGCTCACCATACGAGACAGGGGGGAACACTGAAGCTTTCTTT
TRBD2	TRBV15	NA	17	TRBJ2-1	CATSRGLAGALGSEQFF	TGTGCCACCAGCAGAGGTCTAGCGGGAGCTCTAGGGAGTGAGCAGTTCTTC
TRBD1	TRBV28	NA	14	TRBJ1-2	CASSQGGNNYGYTF	TGTGCCAGCAGTCAGGGGGGGAATAACTATGGCTACACCTTC
NA	TRBV10-3	NA	14	TRBJ2-2	CAISGAGRDGELFF	TGTGCCATCTCCGGAGCGGGTCGGGACGGGGAGCTGTTTTTT
NA	TRBV28	NA	15	TRBJ2-1	CASSILAEARNEQFF	TGTGCCAGCAGTATATTAGCGGAGGCGAGGAATGAGCAGTTCTTC
NA	TRBV7-2	few	10	TRBJ1-1	CASRETEAFF	TGTGCCAGCCGTGAGACAGAAGCTTTCTTT
NA	TRBV20-1	NA	11	TRBJ2-3	CSVIRADTQYF	TGCAGTGTTATTAGGGCAGATACGCAGTATTTT
TRBD1	TRBV27	NA	15	TRBJ1-2	CASSSRTGLAYGYTF	TGTGCCAGCAGTTCCCGGACAGGGTTGGCCTATGGCTACACCTTC
NA	TRBV2	NA	14	TRBJ1-1	CASSEQGRNTEAFF	TGTGCCAGCAGTGAACAGGGGAGGAACACTGAAGCTTTCTTT
NA	TRBV2	NA	15	TRBJ1-3	CASRAVATGGNTIYF	TGTGCCAGCAGAGCCGTAGCCACGGGAGGAAACACCATATATTTT
NA	TRBV7-3	NA	14	TRBJ2-3	CASSLLPNTDTQYF	TGTGCCAGCAGCTTATTACCCAACACAGATACGCAGTATTTT
NA	TRBV27	once	14	TRBJ2-3	CASSLGRGTDTQYF	TGTGCCAGCAGTTTAGGAAGGGGCACAGATACGCAGTATTTT
NA	TRBV28	NA	14	TRBJ1-5	CASSRQGSNQPQHF	TGTGCCAGCAGTCGTCAGGGTAGCAATCAGCCCCAGCATTTT
NA	TRBV4-2	once	15	TRBJ1-2	CASSQVFRENYGYTF	TGTGCCAGCAGCCAAGTGTTCCGGGAGAACTATGGCTACACCTTC
NA	TRBV5-4	NA	14	TRBJ1-5	CASSLAGDNQPQHF	TGTGCCAGCAGCTTGGCAGGGGACAATCAGCCCCAGCATTTT
TRBD2	TRBV19	NA	16	TRBJ2-2	CASSSLASGSTGELFF	TGTGCCAGTAGTAGTTTGGCTAGCGGGAGCACCGGGGAGCTGTTTTTT
NA	TRBV5-8	NA	16	TRBJ1-1	CASSSPWRYAGTEAFF	TGTGCCAGCAGCTCCCCGTGGAGGTACGCGGGCACTGAAGCTTTCTTT
TRBD1	TRBV28	NA	18	TRBJ1-3	CASSPVGDRGLRGNTIYF	TGTGCCAGCAGCCCGGTTGGGGACAGGGGGCTAAGGGGAAACACCATATATTTT
TRBD2	TRBV5-1	NA	15	TRBJ2-7	CASSREAGAPYEQYF	TGCGCCAGCAGCCGGGAAGCGGGAGCTCCCTACGAGCAGTACTTC
TRBD1	TRBV29-1	NA	14	TRBJ1-3	CSTNSGGAGNTIYF	TGCAGCACCAACTCAGGGGGCGCTGGAAACACCATATATTTT
NA	TRBV18	NA	12	TRBJ1-1	CASSPPGNEAFF	TGTGCCAGCTCACCACCGGGTAATGAAGCTTTCTTT
TRBD2	TRBV12-5	NA	19	TRBJ2-1	CASARSPSGLLGSYNEQFF	TGTGCTAGTGCCCGATCCCCTAGCGGGCTTCTCGGTTCCTACAATGAGCAGTTCTTC